The 5 T cell receptor beta chains below all came from one sample that was sequenced in a study of blood T cell repertoires in COVID-19. This table comes from immunoSEQ multiplex PCR, and its TCRdb copy is limited to in-frame clones, with some not included. The sample has around 230,000 clones, roughly 86% seen once. Sequences were obtained from PBMCs or T cells enriched from blood (not recorded which). Source of these receptors: a woman under 40 with acute COVID-19.

V usage is TRBV6-5 and J usage is TRBJ1-1; 7 bases line up with TRBD1. Germline assignment: CDR1 MNHEY and CDR2 SVGAGI. CDR3 length: 13 residues. The junction had 3 bases not matched to a gene; V was cut back by 2 bases and J by 6 bases. This chain's CDR3 is CASSYRGPAEAFF. In nucleotides, the CDR3 is TGTGCCAGCAGTTACAGGGGGCCGGCTGAAGCTTTCTTT.

The chain has TRBV14 and TRBJ2-2; perhaps TRBD2 as D (5 bases). Deletions cut 8 bases from V and 6 bases from J, with 16 bases between. The CDR3 length is 14 residues. The germline V gene encodes CDR1 SGHDN and CDR2 FVKESK. The CDR3 coding sequence is TGTGCCAGCTCGGGCCGGGCCGGGGCCGGGGAGCTGTTTTTT. Translation: CASSGRAGAGELFF.

The rearrangement links TRBV28 to TRBJ2-2; weak D call: TRBD2 (7 bases). Germline V lookup: CDR1 MDHEN, CDR2 SYDVKM. The germline V and J ends were trimmed by 7 bases and 4 bases, with 16 bases remaining between them. This CDR3 is 15 amino acids long. The CDR3 nucleotides read TGTGCCAGCACCTTAGAGGGGGGGCTCACCGGGGAGCTGTTTTTT. It specifies CASTLEGGLTGELFF.

This rearrangement joins TRBV6-5 to TRBJ1-1; 12 bases align to TRBD1. The length of the CDR3 is 15 residues. Germline CDR1 and CDR2: MNHEY and SVGAGI. The ends lost 6 bases at V and 2 bases at J; junction bases unmatched: 4. CDR3 DNA sequence: TGTGCCAGCAGCCTGGGGACAGGGGGCAACACTGAAGCTTTCTTT. This codes for CASSLGTGGNTEAFF.

The chain links TRBV6-2 or TRBV6-3 to TRBJ2-2; D is perhaps TRBD2 (5 bases). V dropped 1 base and J dropped 1 base, with 7 bases sitting between them. The germline V gene has CDR1 MNHEY and CDR2 SVGEGT. The CDR3 contains 15 residues. The CDR3 DNA reads TGTGCCAGCAGTTACTACGGGAAGAACACCGGGGAGCTGTTTTTT. As protein: CASSYYGKNTGELFF.